One and the same sample provided the 23 T cell receptor beta chains below, sequenced in a study of blood T cell repertoires in COVID-19. The data were produced by immunoSEQ multiplex PCR, yet TCRdb's version contains in-frame clones alone and is incomplete. The data contain roughly 41,000 clones, roughly 90% of them singletons. Input material: peripheral blood. The receptors derive from a man in his sixties with active COVID-19.

The V and J genes are TRBV19 and TRBJ2-1, with D possibly matching TRBD2 (5 bases). The V gene lost 0 bases and the J gene lost 4 bases, with 13 bases spanning the gap. The CDR3 loop spans 16 amino acids. The germline CDR1 and CDR2 sequences are LNHDA and SQIVND (reference sequence). The CDR3 nucleotides are TGTGCCAGTAGTATAGATCGAGGGCCTCCGTACAATGAGCAGTTCTTC. It translates to CASSIDRGPPYNEQFF.

This chain uses TRBV7-8 with TRBJ1-2; 8 bases are a match to TRBD1. This CDR3 is built from 12 residues. Trimming at V came to 1 base and at J to 10 bases, leaving 2 bases not matched to a gene. The germline V gene encodes CDR1 SGHVS and CDR2 FQNEAQ. The CDR3 spells CASSLGDRIYTF. CDR3 sequence (DNA): TGTGCCAGCAGCTTAGGGGACAGGATCTACACCTTC.

This chain links TRBV7-9 with TRBJ2-3; possibly TRBD2 for D (6 bases). The CDR3 sequence is 15 residues long. Germline V gene lookup returns CDR1 SEHNR and CDR2 FQNEAQ (reference sequence). The V gene lost 5 bases and the J gene lost 5 bases, with 17 bases spanning the gap. CDR3 residues: CASSAEEGPRDTQYF. In nucleotides, the CDR3 is TGTGCCAGCAGCGCGGAGGAGGGCCCTCGAGATACGCAGTATTTT.

This sequence joins TRBV5-6 and TRBJ2-7; 9 positions match TRBD1. V was clipped by 0 bases and J by 5 bases; unmatched bases: 6. Germline V gene sequence: CDR1 SGHDT, CDR2 YYEEEE. The CDR3 length is 15 residues. This CDR3 reads CASSLVPGQGHEQYF. The CDR3 DNA follows: TGTGCCAGCAGCTTGGTTCCGGGACAGGGCCACGAGCAGTACTTC.

The chain recombines TRBV3-1 (or the pseudogene TRBV3-2) with TRBJ2-1; TRBD2 aligns across 14 bases. V was pared by 2 bases and J by 5 bases, with 11 bases of the junction left unmatched. The CDR3 covers 19 residues. Germline CDR1 reads LGHDT; CDR2 reads YNNKEL (reference sequence). The CDR3 region is CASSQFSGQGLAGDNEQFF. In DNA, the CDR3 is TGTGCCAGCAGCCAATTCAGTGGACAGGGACTAGCGGGAGACAATGAGCAGTTCTTC.

The rearrangement joins TRBV7-3 to TRBJ2-1; TRBD1 matches 7 bases. The CDR3 runs to 14 residues. Losses at the gene ends were 4 bases for V and 8 bases for J; bases not matched to a gene: 8. CDR1 and CDR2 (germline): SGHTA, FQGTGA. The chain's CDR3 is CASSSRQGWDEQFF. CDR3 DNA sequence: TGTGCCAGCAGCTCACGACAGGGTTGGGATGAGCAGTTCTTC.

The genes are TRBV5-1 and TRBJ2-2; 11 nucleotides agree with TRBD1. V shed 4 bases and J 5 bases; nucleotides not matched to a gene: 4. This CDR3 contains 15 residues. Germline V gives CDR1 SGHRS, CDR2 YFSETQ. Written as DNA, the CDR3 is TGCGCCAGCAGCGTCGGGACAGGGGGGACCGGGGAGCTGTTTTTT. Translated, it gives CASSVGTGGTGELFF.

The V call is TRBV16, the J call TRBJ2-1; maybe TRBD2 (6 bases). There are 17 residues in the CDR3. Trimming cost V 5 bases and J 0 bases, with 17 bases left between them. Germline V gene lookup returns CDR1 KGHSY and CDR2 FQNENV. The CDR3 here is CASSGSSARSSYNEQFF. CDR3 coding DNA: TGTGCCAGCAGCGGATCTAGCGCACGGAGCTCCTACAATGAGCAGTTCTTC.

The chain's CDR3 is CATSEAGAANTEAFF. The CDR3 DNA is TGTGCCACCAGTGAGGCAGGGGCAGCGAACACTGAAGCTTTCTTT. V is TRBV24-1 and J is TRBJ1-1, with D maybe TRBD1 (6 bases). V gave up 4 bases and J gave up 1 base, with 12 bases separating them. Germline V gene sequence: CDR1 KGHDR, CDR2 SFDVKD. The CDR3 totals 15 residues.

This clone occurred once. This sequence joins TRBV5-4 and TRBJ2-3, with 7 bases lining up with TRBD1. Trimming removed 4 bases from V and 1 base from J; junction bases left unmatched: 6. Germline V CDR1 and CDR2: SGHNT, YYREEE (reference sequence). This CDR3 contains 15 residues. The CDR3: CASSLTGAGTDTQYF. CDR3 nucleotides: TGTGCCAGCAGCCTTACAGGGGCGGGCACAGATACGCAGTATTTT.

This chain links TRBV11-2 with TRBJ2-7; D might be TRBD2 (5 bases). CDR1 is SGHAT and CDR2 is FQNNGV in the germline V gene. V shed 4 bases and J shed 3 bases, with 19 bases lying between them. This CDR3 region has 16 residues. The CDR3 DNA follows: TGTGCCAGCAGCTCGAGATATGGGAGAATGGGCTACGAGCAGTACTTC. It codes for CASSSRYGRMGYEQYF. The full variable domain, in which reference TRBV11-2 and TRBJ2-7 provide the parts outside the CDR3, is EAGVAQSPRYKIIEKRQSVAFWCNPISGHATLYWYQQILGQGPKLLIQFQNNGVVDDSQLPKDRFSAERLKGVDSTLKIQPAKLEDSAVYLCASSSRYGRMGYEQYFGPGTRLTVT.

V is TRBV6-5 and J is TRBJ2-5; possible D gene TRBD1, 7 bases. The CDR3 length is 16 residues. The ends were cut back, 2 bases at V and 4 bases at J, with 17 bases in the middle. From germline, CDR1 is MNHEY and CDR2 SVGAGI. The CDR3 reads CASSYQGGRGGETQYF. DNA of the CDR3: TGTGCCAGCAGTTACCAGGGGGGCAGGGGTGGAGAGACCCAGTACTTC.

This sequence joins TRBV12-2 and TRBJ2-3; the table's D call TRBD2 went unverified against the DNA. TRBV12-2 is a known pseudogene. The CDR3 extends over 15 amino acids. In DNA form, the CDR3 reads TGTGCAAGTCGCTTAGCGGCAGTAGCGCCAGATACGCAGTATTTT. Protein sequence: CASRLAAVAPDTQYF.

This chain joins TRBV5-4 and TRBJ2-1, with 9 positions matching TRBD1. This CDR3 has 14 amino acids. The germline gives CDR1 SGHNT, CDR2 YYREEE (reference sequence). The V and J ends lost 5 bases and 9 bases, in that order; junction bases with no gene match: 9. The DNA of the CDR3 is TGTGCCAGCAGAGGACAGGGGAGGGAAGCTGAGCAGTTCTTC. Amino acids: CASRGQGREAEQFF.

The V and J genes are TRBV27 and TRBJ2-6; no clear D gene. V was clipped by 5 bases and J by 3 bases, with 20 bases between them. This CDR3 has 18 residues. Germline loops: CDR1 MNHEY, CDR2 SMNVEV (reference sequence). CDR3 loop: CASSPPPRSAGGANVLTF. The CDR3 DNA follows: TGTGCCAGCAGTCCGCCGCCCCGGAGCGCTGGTGGGGCCAACGTCCTGACTTTC.

This rearrangement joins TRBV7-2 to TRBJ2-7; unclear D gene. CDR1 SGHTA and CDR2 FQGNSA come from the germline V gene. CDR3 size: 13 residues. The ends were cut back, 3 bases at V and 3 bases at J, with 9 bases in the middle. Here the CDR3 DNA reads TGTGCCAGCAGCTTGGGCAGGCGCTACGAGCAGTACTTC. Encoded protein: CASSLGRRYEQYF.

The V call is TRBV4-2, the J call TRBJ2-3; 13 bases line up with TRBD2. Germline loops: CDR1 LGHNA, CDR2 YNFKEQ. There are 18 residues in the CDR3. Trimming cost V 3 bases and J 1 base; bases outside gene matches: 7. For the CDR3, the DNA is TGTGCCAGCAGCCAGGGAATCGGGACTAGCGGGGGCACAGATACGCAGTATTTT. It codes for CASSQGIGTSGGTDTQYF.

This clone was recorded a few times. The chain is built from TRBV9 and TRBJ1-4; no clear D gene. This CDR3 region has 17 residues. Looked up from germline, CDR1 is SGDLS and CDR2 is YYNGEE. V gave up 4 bases and J gave up 6 bases, with 22 bases separating them. The CDR3 DNA sequence: TGTGCCAGCAGCTTATCTCGAGACGGAACCCGGGATGAAAAACTGTTTTTT. Translated, it gives CASSLSRDGTRDEKLFF.

The CDR3 nucleotides read TGTGCCAGCAGCTCCTACTCTAGCGTAGGGGACAATGAGCAGTTCTTC. This encodes CASSSYSSVGDNEQFF. The V and J genes are TRBV11-2 and TRBJ2-1; possibly TRBD2 for D (6 bases). CDR3 length: 16 residues. The V gene's germline CDR1 is SGHAT and CDR2 FQNNGV. V dropped 4 bases and J dropped 5 bases, with 18 bases sitting between them.

The chain is built from TRBV5-1 and TRBJ2-7, with a possible D match to TRBD1 (6 bases). The V gene's germline CDR1 is SGHRS and CDR2 YFSETQ. The V and J ends lost 0 bases and 2 bases respectively, with 12 bases between them. The CDR3 is made up of 15 amino acids. CDR3 DNA sequence: TGCGCCAGCAGCTTGGCCGGGACAAATGCCTACGAGCAGTACTTC. Its protein product is CASSLAGTNAYEQYF.

The V and J genes are TRBV4-3 and TRBJ1-6; D is possibly TRBD1 (5 bases). Germline values: CDR1 LGHNA, CDR2 YSLEER. The CDR3 consists of 15 residues. Between the trimmed V and J ends, which lost 1 base and 12 bases, there was a span of 16 bases. CDR3 sequence: CASSQVFGGAGPLHF. The DNA of the CDR3 is TGCGCCAGCAGCCAAGTTTTTGGAGGGGCGGGACCCCTCCACTTT.

The V call is TRBV28, the J call TRBJ2-5, with 7 bases identical to TRBD1. Germline trimming cut 6 bases from V and 5 bases from J; bases unmatched to any gene: 9. CDR1 and CDR2 (germline): MDHEN, SYDVKM. This CDR3 is 14 amino acids long. The DNA of the CDR3 is TGTGCCAGCAGCCGTGACAGGGTACGGGAGACCCAGTACTTC. Encoded protein: CASSRDRVRETQYF. Full variable domain (remainder filled in from reference TRBV28 and TRBJ2-5): DVKVTQSSRYLVKRTGEKVFLECVQDMDHENMFWYRQDPGLGLRLIYFSYDVKMKEKGDIPEGYSVSREKKERFSLILESASTNQTSMYLCASSRDRVRETQYFGPGTRLLVL.

The chain uses TRBV6-6 and TRBJ2-7, with 12 bases that match TRBD2. V was pared by 5 bases and J by 3 bases, with 14 bases of the junction left unmatched. Germline V gene data show CDR1 as MNHNY and CDR2 as SVGAGI (reference sequence). The CDR3 extends over 18 amino acids. The CDR3 region has the DNA TGTGCCAGCAGTCCGCGGACTAGCGGGACACGGACCTTCTACGAGCAGTACTTC. This codes for CASSPRTSGTRTFYEQYF.